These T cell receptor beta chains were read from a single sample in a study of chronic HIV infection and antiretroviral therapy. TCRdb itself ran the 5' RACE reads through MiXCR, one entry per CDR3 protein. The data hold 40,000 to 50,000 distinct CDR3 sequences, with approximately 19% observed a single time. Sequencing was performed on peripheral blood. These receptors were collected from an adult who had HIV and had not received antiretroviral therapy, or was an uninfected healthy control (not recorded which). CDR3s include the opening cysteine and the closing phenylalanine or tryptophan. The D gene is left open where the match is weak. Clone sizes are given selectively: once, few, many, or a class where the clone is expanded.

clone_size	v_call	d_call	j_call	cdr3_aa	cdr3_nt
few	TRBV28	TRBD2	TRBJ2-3	CASSSGLAGIRSTDTQYF	TGTGCCAGCAGTTCTGGACTAGCGGGGATCCGGAGCACAGATACGCAGTATTTT
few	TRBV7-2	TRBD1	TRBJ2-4	CASSFRGSKNIQYF	TGTGCCAGCAGCTTCAGGGGGTCCAAAAACATTCAGTACTTC
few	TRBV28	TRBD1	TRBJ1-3	CASSPPMTGDGNTIYF	TGTGCCAGCAGTCCCCCCATGACAGGGGACGGAAACACCATATATTTT
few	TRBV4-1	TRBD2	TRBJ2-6	CASSHLGLADRSGANVLTF	TGCGCCAGCAGCCACCTGGGACTAGCGGACCGCTCTGGGGCCAACGTCCTGACTTTC
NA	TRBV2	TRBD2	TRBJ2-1	CASSERAGGFYDEQFF	TGTGCCAGCAGTGAAAGAGCGGGAGGGTTTTACGATGAGCAGTTCTTC
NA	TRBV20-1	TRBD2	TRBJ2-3	CSASLAGGPGDTQYF	TGCAGTGCTAGCTTAGCGGGAGGGCCTGGAGATACGCAGTATTTT
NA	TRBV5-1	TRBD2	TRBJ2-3	CASSLALAGSTDTQYF	TGCGCCAGCAGCTTGGCACTAGCGGGGAGCACAGATACGCAGTATTTT
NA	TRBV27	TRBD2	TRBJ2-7	CASSLLAGPGEQYF	TGTGCCAGCAGTTTATTAGCGGGACCGGGGGAGCAGTACTTC
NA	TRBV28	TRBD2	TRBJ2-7	CASSTRLAGGYEQYF	TGTGCCAGCAGTACCAGACTAGCGGGGGGCTACGAGCAGTACTTC
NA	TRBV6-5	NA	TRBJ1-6	CASSLTASNSPLHF	TGTGCCAGCAGCCTGACAGCCTCTAATTCACCCCTCCACTTT
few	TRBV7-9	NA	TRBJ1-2	CASSPVGGGYTF	TGTGCCAGCAGCCCCGTCGGGGGGGGCTACACCTTC
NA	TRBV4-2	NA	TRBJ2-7	CASSQVRPPTLSAEQYF	TGTGCCAGCAGCCAAGTAAGACCGCCGACCTTATCCGCCGAGCAGTACTTC
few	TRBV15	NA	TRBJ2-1	CATSRDVRGKGYEQFF	TGTGCCACCAGCAGAGATGTCCGGGGTAAGGGCTATGAGCAGTTCTTC
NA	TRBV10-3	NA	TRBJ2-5	CAISRDQNQETQYF	TGTGCCATCAGTCGGGACCAAAACCAAGAGACCCAGTACTTC
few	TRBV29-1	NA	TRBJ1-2	CSVEGPGDYGYTF	TGCAGCGTTGAAGGGCCGGGAGACTATGGCTACACCTTC
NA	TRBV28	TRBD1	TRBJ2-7	CASRGGSGQGDYYEQYF	TGTGCCAGCAGGGGGGGATCGGGACAGGGGGATTACTACGAGCAGTACTTC
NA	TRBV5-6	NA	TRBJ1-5	CASSLVNSPQPQHF	TGTGCCAGCAGCTTGGTGAACTCACCACAGCCCCAGCATTTT
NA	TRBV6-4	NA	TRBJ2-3	CASSDVPGTTDAQYF	TGTGCCAGCAGTGACGTCCCAGGGACCACAGATGCGCAGTATTTT
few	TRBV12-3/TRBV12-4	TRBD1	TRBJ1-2	CASSPRAQGAHHGYTF	TGTGCCAGCAGTCCTAGGGCCCAGGGGGCGCATCATGGCTACACCTTC
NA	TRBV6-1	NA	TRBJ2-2	CASSETVEVAGELFF	TGTGCCAGCAGTGAGACAGTCGAGGTCGCCGGGGAGCTGTTTTTT
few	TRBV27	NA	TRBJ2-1	CASRGGDSANNEQFF	TGTGCCAGCAGGGGCGGAGACAGTGCCAACAATGAGCAGTTCTTC
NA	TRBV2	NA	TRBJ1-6	CASSVDTYSPLHF	TGTGCCAGCAGTGTCGACACGTATTCACCCCTCCACTTT
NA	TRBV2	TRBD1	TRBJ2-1	CASSEARDRVFDEQFF	TGTGCCAGCAGTGAAGCCCGGGACAGGGTTTTCGATGAGCAGTTCTTC
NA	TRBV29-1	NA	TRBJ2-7	CSVEVLSGASYEQYF	TGCAGCGTTGAAGTCCTAAGCGGAGCCTCCTACGAGCAGTACTTC
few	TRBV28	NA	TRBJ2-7	CASSLGGQLSYEQYF	TGTGCCAGCAGTTTGGGGGGACAACTCTCCTACGAGCAGTACTTC
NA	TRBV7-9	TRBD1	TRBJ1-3	CASSLTGAGNTIYF	TGTGCCAGCAGCTTGACAGGGGCTGGAAACACCATATATTTT
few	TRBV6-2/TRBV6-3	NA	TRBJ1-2	CAGMGGEGANYGYTF	TGTGCCGGTATGGGGGGAGAAGGAGCTAACTATGGCTACACCTTC
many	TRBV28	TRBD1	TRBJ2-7	CASQGDRAYEQYF	TGTGCCAGCCAGGGGGACAGAGCCTACGAGCAGTACTTC
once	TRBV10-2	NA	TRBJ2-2	CASSGRVPTGGGELFF	TGCGCCAGCAGTGGGCGGGTCCCAACCGGTGGCGGGGAGCTGTTTTTT
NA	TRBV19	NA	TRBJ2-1	CASSIDLRPNEQFF	TGTGCCAGTAGTATAGATCTCCGACCCAATGAGCAGTTCTTC
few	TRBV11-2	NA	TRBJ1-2	CASSLEVIGATNYGYTF	TGTGCCAGCAGCTTAGAAGTCATTGGGGCTACTAACTATGGCTACACCTTC
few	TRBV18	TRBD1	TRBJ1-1	CASSPPNSAETGWETNTEAFF	TGTGCCAGCTCACCACCGAATTCTGCCGAGACAGGGTGGGAGACGAACACTGAAGCTTTCTTT
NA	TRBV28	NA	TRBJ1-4	CASTSPSVQGEKLFF	TGTGCCAGCACCTCCCCGTCTGTTCAGGGGGAAAAACTGTTTTTT
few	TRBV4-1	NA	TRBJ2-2	CASSQVRGRGGGELFF	TGCGCCAGCAGCCAAGTGAGGGGGCGCGGGGGCGGGGAGCTGTTTTTT
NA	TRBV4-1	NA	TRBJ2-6	CASSSAGTAASGANVLTF	TGCGCCAGCAGCTCCGCCGGGACCGCAGCCTCTGGGGCCAACGTCCTGACTTTC
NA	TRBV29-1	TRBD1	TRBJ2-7	CSAQTGAGTYEQYF	TGCAGCGCACAAACAGGGGCCGGCACCTACGAGCAGTACTTC
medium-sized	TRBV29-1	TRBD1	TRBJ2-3	CSVEADRGSTDTQYF	TGCAGCGTTGAAGCTGACAGGGGAAGCACAGATACGCAGTATTTT
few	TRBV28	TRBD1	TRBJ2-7	CASISTGVGREQYF	TGTGCCAGCATCTCGACAGGGGTAGGTCGGGAGCAGTACTTC
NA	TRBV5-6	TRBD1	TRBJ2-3	CASRRLGGTGKKQGSYTDTQYF	TGTGCCAGCAGAAGGTTAGGCGGGACAGGGAAAAAGCAAGGGAGTTACACAGATACGCAGTATTTT
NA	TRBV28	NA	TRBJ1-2	CASSVGGGRSYGYTF	TGTGCCAGCAGTGTTGGGGGGGGGCGGAGCTATGGCTACACCTTC
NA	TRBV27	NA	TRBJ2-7	CASSLVWGMEQYF	TGTGCCAGCAGTTTGGTTTGGGGGATGGAGCAGTACTTC
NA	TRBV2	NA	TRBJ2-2	CASSRGQPHLSGELFF	TGTGCCAGCAGCCGCGGACAGCCTCACCTATCCGGGGAGCTGTTTTTT
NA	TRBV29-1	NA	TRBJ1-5	CSAGGHSNQPQHF	TGCAGCGCCGGGGGCCATAGCAATCAGCCCCAGCATTTT
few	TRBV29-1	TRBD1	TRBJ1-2	CSVEAAGGHYTF	TGCAGCGTTGAGGCGGCAGGGGGTCACTACACCTTC
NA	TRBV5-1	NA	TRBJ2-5	CASSFPGETQYF	TGCGCCAGCAGCTTTCCCGGAGAGACCCAGTACTTC
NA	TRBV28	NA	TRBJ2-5	CASSFLALTQYF	TGTGCCAGCAGTTTCCTGGCCCTGACCCAGTACTTC